Following are 26 T cell receptor beta chains from one sample sequenced in a study of graft-versus-host responses after intestinal transplantation. Data came from immunoSEQ multiplex PCR; TCRdb stores just in-frame clones and leaves some out. The data show some 14,000 clones, about 33% seen once. The sequenced sample was alloreactive CD4+ T cells from a mixed lymphocyte reaction culture, obtained before intestinal transplant. Subset meaning: CFSE-low proliferating T cells sorted from approximately 6-day pre-transplant mixed lymphocyte reaction (GvH or HvG direction). The receptor set was obtained from a human patient who received an intestinal transplant.

This clone was counted between two and nine times. The V call is TRBV19, the J call TRBJ1-5; TRBD1 aligns across 7 bases. With 1 base clipped from V and 3 bases from J, the junction kept 3 bases outside the gene matches. The V gene's germline CDR1 is LNHDA and CDR2 SQIVND (reference sequence). This CDR3 is built from 15 residues. DNA for the CDR3: TGTGCCAGTAGTATAGCCGGGACAGTCAATCAGCCCCAGCATTTT. Amino acids: CASSIAGTVNQPQHF.

The CDR3 loop reads CASSKDTKKWDRWGYTDTQYF. Written as DNA, the CDR3 is TGTGCCAGCAGCAAAGATACCAAGAAATGGGACAGATGGGGTTACACAGATACGCAGTATTTT. This sequence joins TRBV21-1 and TRBJ2-3; the D call in the table, TRBD1, was not verified against the DNA. TRBV21-1 is assigned pseudogene status. The CDR3 runs 21 residues.

The chain carries TRBV19 and TRBJ1-3, with 10 bases lining up with TRBD1. This CDR3 contains 16 residues. Per the germline V gene, CDR1 is LNHDA and CDR2 is SQIVND (reference sequence). Trimming at V came to 10 bases and at J to 3 bases, leaving 12 bases not matched to a gene. CDR3 residues: CAKNLSRDRGGNTIYF. CDR3 nucleotide sequence: TGTGCCAAAAACCTCAGCCGGGACAGGGGTGGAAACACCATATATTTT.

This clone was found a few times. The chain is built from TRBV6-5 and TRBJ1-2; tentatively, D is TRBD1 (5 bases). Germline assignment: CDR1 MNHEY and CDR2 SVGAGI. The V end was cut by 5 bases, the J end by 3 bases, with 10 bases between. The CDR3 consists of 13 residues. The CDR3 protein is CASSVGRYYGYTF. CDR3 nucleotides: TGTGCCAGCAGTGTGGGACGGTACTATGGCTACACCTTC.

This clone has only a few counts. The V call is TRBV5-1, the J call TRBJ2-7; TRBD2 matches 8 bases. The J segment lost 4 bases and the V segment lost 1 base, leaving 10 bases of the junction unmatched. This CDR3 is built from 16 residues. From germline, CDR1 is SGHRS and CDR2 YFSETQ. CDR3 DNA sequence: TGCGCCAGCAGCTTGACGGCTAGCGGGCCTAGATACGAGCAGTACTTC. It translates to CASSLTASGPRYEQYF.

This clone was seen a single time. The rearrangement links TRBV30 to TRBJ2-1; 7 bases match TRBD2. V trimming: 2 bases; J trimming: 1 base; junction bases outside the gene matches: 23. The CDR3 extends over 21 amino acids. Looked up from germline, CDR1 is GTSNPN and CDR2 is SVGIG (reference sequence). The CDR3, as DNA: TGTGCCTGGAGTCTAGGAGTCTACTCCGGGCCCTCTAGCGGATCCTACAATGAGCAGTTCTTC. Its protein is CAWSLGVYSGPSSGSYNEQFF.

This clone was found a few times. This chain links TRBV18 with TRBJ1-1; 7 positions match TRBD1. The CDR3 has 13 residues. V shed 3 bases and J 4 bases; nucleotides not matched to a gene: 2. Germline V gene data show CDR1 as KGHSH and CDR2 as LQKENI. Here the CDR3 DNA reads TGTGCCAGCTCACCTCAGGGGGGCACTGAAGCTTTCTTT. This translates into CASSPQGGTEAFF.

The sample holds a few counts of this clone. This chain links TRBV5-1 with TRBJ1-1; tentatively, D is TRBD1 (5 bases). The germline V and J ends were trimmed by 2 bases and 1 base, with 6 bases remaining between them. CDR1 is SGHRS, CDR2 YFSETQ, per germline. There are 13 residues in the CDR3. The CDR3 loop is CASSFDRNTEAFF. CDR3 DNA sequence: TGCGCCAGCAGCTTCGACAGGAACACTGAAGCTTTCTTT.

The chain recombines TRBV5-1 with TRBJ2-7; perhaps TRBD2 as D (6 bases). CDR1 is SGHRS, CDR2 YFSETQ, per germline. V lost 0 bases and J 6 bases, leaving 13 bases between the germline ends. This CDR3 is 14 amino acids long. CDR3 in amino acids: CASSLDRDLGEQYF. The CDR3 region has the DNA TGCGCCAGCAGCTTGGACCGGGACTTGGGCGAGCAGTACTTC.

In this sample, this clone turned up a few times. This same CDR3 is encoded by further DNA sequences in the sample. V is TRBV5-4 and J is TRBJ2-5; 8 nucleotides line up with TRBD2. The germline gives CDR1 SGHNT, CDR2 YYREEE (reference sequence). Trimming removed 2 bases from V and 5 bases from J; junction bases left unmatched: 5. CDR3 length equals 14 residues. The DNA for the CDR3 is TGTGCCAGCAGCTTAGGACTAGCAGGCGAGACCCAGTACTTC. It translates to CASSLGLAGETQYF.

The chain is built from TRBV5-4 and TRBJ1-2; D is unresolved. The germline gives CDR1 SGHNT, CDR2 YYREEE (reference sequence). This CDR3 is 13 amino acids long. V was trimmed by 0 bases and J by 8 bases, leaving 11 bases between them. In DNA, the CDR3 is TGTGCCAGCAGCTTGGCGGGGATGAGAGGCTACACCTTC. Protein product: CASSLAGMRGYTF.

Judged by abundance, this clone is medium-sized (0.01 to 0.1%). This chain links TRBV7-9 with TRBJ1-3; D is uncertain. Trimming removed 2 bases from V and 2 bases from J, with 1 base in between. The CDR3 is 12 residues long. In germline, CDR1 is SEHNR, CDR2 FQNEAQ (reference sequence). The CDR3 coding sequence is TGTGCCAGCAGCTTAACTGGAAACACCATATATTTT. This gives the protein CASSLTGNTIYF.

A few counts support this clone. The rearrangement uses TRBV5-7 and TRBJ1-1; 8 bases align to TRBD1. TRBV5-7 is marked as an open reading frame, function uncertain. V was pared by 1 base and J by 3 bases, with 5 bases of the junction left unmatched. The CDR3 has 15 residues. The CDR3 spells CASSLTGGRYTEAFF. For the CDR3, the DNA is TGTGCCAGCAGCTTGACAGGGGGACGTTACACTGAAGCTTTCTTT.

In DNA, the CDR3 is TGTGCCAGCAGTGGGGGACTCCAATACGAGCAGTACTTC. This codes for CASSGGLQYEQYF. The gene calls are TRBV28 and TRBJ2-5, with D possibly being TRBD2 (6 bases). The J call could be wrong; TRBJ2-7 is a better fit for the DNA end. Per the germline V gene, CDR1 is MDHEN and CDR2 is SYDVKM. CDR3 size: 13 residues.

This rearrangement joins TRBV7-9 to TRBJ1-2; D unclear. The CDR3 extends over 15 amino acids. Looked up from germline, CDR1 is SEHNR and CDR2 is FQNEAQ (reference sequence). Between the trimmed V and J ends, which lost 2 bases and 2 bases, there was a span of 12 bases. In DNA form, the CDR3 reads TGTGCCAGCAGCTTATACCATACTAACAACTATGGCTACACCTTC. The encoded protein is CASSLYHTNNYGYTF.

The V and J genes are TRBV27 and TRBJ1-2, with D perhaps TRBD1 (5 bases). Germline values: CDR1 MNHEY, CDR2 SMNVEV (reference sequence). V lost 5 bases to trimming and J lost 4 bases, with 14 bases between them. The CDR3 loop spans 14 amino acids. The CDR3, as DNA: TGTGCCAGCAGTCCCCGCCGGGACCTCTATGGCTACACCTTC. This sequence encodes CASSPRRDLYGYTF.

This rearrangement joins TRBV2 to TRBJ2-1; no clear D gene. The length of the CDR3 is 13 residues. Trimming cost V 6 bases and J 13 bases, with 19 bases left between them. The germline V gene encodes CDR1 SNHLY and CDR2 FYNNEI. CDR3 sequence (DNA): TGTGCCAGCAGGGACGGGCTGGGCGGTGGACAGTTCTTC. Amino acids: CASRDGLGGGQFF.

This clone was counted between two and nine times. V usage is TRBV5-1 and J usage is TRBJ1-1, with unresolved D. The CDR3 runs to 15 residues. Germline loops: CDR1 SGHRS, CDR2 YFSETQ. V was pared by 4 bases and J by 0 bases, with 13 bases between. CDR3 amino acids: CASSRREGMNTEAFF. CDR3 nucleotide sequence: TGCGCCAGCAGCCGAAGGGAGGGCATGAACACTGAAGCTTTCTTT.

The sample holds a few counts of this clone. J is TRBJ1-5 and V is TRBV6-9; D is undetermined. V gave up 5 bases and J gave up 3 bases, with 11 bases separating them. The CDR3 is 14 amino acids. Germline V gene data show CDR1 as MNHGY and CDR2 as SVAAGI. CDR3: CASSEGQINQPQHF. As DNA, the CDR3 is TGTGCCAGCAGTGAAGGGCAAATCAATCAGCCCCAGCATTTT.

A few counts support this clone. This chain joins TRBV18 and TRBJ2-7, with unresolved D. Trimming took 6 bases from V and 0 from J, leaving 18 bases between them. Germline V gives CDR1 KGHSH, CDR2 LQKENI. The CDR3 is made up of 16 amino acids. The DNA of the CDR3 is TGTGCCAGCTCTCGCGACATCCAGCCACCCTCCTACGAGCAGTACTTC. Protein sequence: CASSRDIQPPSYEQYF.

This clone was found a few times. This chain joins TRBV4-1 and TRBJ2-5, with 10 nucleotides matching TRBD2. Germline trimming cut 2 bases from V and 5 bases from J; bases unmatched to any gene: 11. This CDR3 contains 17 residues. The germline gives CDR1 MGHRA, CDR2 YSYEKL. CDR3 loop: CASSQSPSGSPPETQYF. The CDR3 nucleotides are TGCGCCAGCAGCCAATCCCCTAGCGGGAGCCCCCCGGAGACCCAGTACTTC.

Sample share makes this clone medium-sized (0.01 to 0.1%). This chain links TRBV6-1 with TRBJ2-7; the D gene is possibly TRBD1 (6 bases). This CDR3 comprises 14 residues. CDR1 and CDR2 from the germline V gene are MNHNS and SASEGT. V lost 3 bases to trimming and J lost 5 bases, with 14 bases between them. The CDR3 reads CASSDNRVAHEQYF. The CDR3 DNA sequence: TGTGCCAGCAGTGATAACAGGGTAGCCCACGAGCAGTACTTC.

The sample holds a few counts of this clone. This chain connects TRBV2 to TRBJ2-2; 9 positions agree with TRBD1. The junction had 6 bases not matched to a gene; V was cut back by 1 base and J by 6 bases. CDR1 SNHLY and CDR2 FYNNEI come from the germline V gene. The CDR3 sequence is 16 residues long. The CDR3 DNA reads TGTGCCAGCAGTGAAGAAACAGGGGGCGGGTCCGGGGAGCTGTTTTTT. It yields the protein CASSEETGGGSGELFF.

The chain uses TRBV11-3 and TRBJ2-7; TRBD1 might be the D (6 bases). The germline gives CDR1 SGHNT, CDR2 YENEEA. The V and J ends lost 4 bases and 4 bases respectively, with 14 bases between them. The CDR3 length is 14 residues. CDR3 amino acids: CASSSTGPLYEQYF. CDR3 coding DNA: TGTGCCAGCAGCTCCACAGGGCCCCTTTACGAGCAGTACTTC.

This clone was picked up a small number of times. This sequence joins TRBV19 and TRBJ2-7; the match to TRBD2 covers 11 bases. This CDR3 has 15 amino acids. V was pared by 5 bases and J by 6 bases, with 9 bases of the junction left unmatched. Germline values: CDR1 LNHDA, CDR2 SQIVND (reference sequence). The CDR3 sequence is CASSPGASGRREQYF. CDR3 coding DNA: TGTGCCAGTAGTCCCGGGGCTAGCGGGAGGCGCGAGCAGTACTTC.

The gene calls are TRBV6-5 and TRBJ2-1, with 11 bases that match TRBD2. The germline V gene has CDR1 MNHEY and CDR2 SVGAGI. The CDR3 consists of 16 residues. Losses at the gene ends were 0 bases for V and 2 bases for J; bases not matched to a gene: 0. The CDR3 DNA follows: TGTGCCAGCAGTTACTCGACTAGCGGGGCCTACAATGAGCAGTTCTTC. Translating gives CASSYSTSGAYNEQFF.